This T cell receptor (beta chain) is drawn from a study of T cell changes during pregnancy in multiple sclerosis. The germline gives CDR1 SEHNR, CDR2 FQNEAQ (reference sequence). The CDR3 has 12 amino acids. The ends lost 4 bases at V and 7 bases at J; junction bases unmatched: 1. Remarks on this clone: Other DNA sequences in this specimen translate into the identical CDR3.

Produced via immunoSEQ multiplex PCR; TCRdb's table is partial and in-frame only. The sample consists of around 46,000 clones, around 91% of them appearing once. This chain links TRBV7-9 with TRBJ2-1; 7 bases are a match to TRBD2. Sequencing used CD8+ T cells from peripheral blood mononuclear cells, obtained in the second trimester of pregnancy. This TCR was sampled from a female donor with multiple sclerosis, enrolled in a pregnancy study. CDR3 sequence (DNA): TGTGCCAGCAGCTCCGGGGGGAATGAGCAGTTCTTC. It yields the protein CASSSGGNEQFF.